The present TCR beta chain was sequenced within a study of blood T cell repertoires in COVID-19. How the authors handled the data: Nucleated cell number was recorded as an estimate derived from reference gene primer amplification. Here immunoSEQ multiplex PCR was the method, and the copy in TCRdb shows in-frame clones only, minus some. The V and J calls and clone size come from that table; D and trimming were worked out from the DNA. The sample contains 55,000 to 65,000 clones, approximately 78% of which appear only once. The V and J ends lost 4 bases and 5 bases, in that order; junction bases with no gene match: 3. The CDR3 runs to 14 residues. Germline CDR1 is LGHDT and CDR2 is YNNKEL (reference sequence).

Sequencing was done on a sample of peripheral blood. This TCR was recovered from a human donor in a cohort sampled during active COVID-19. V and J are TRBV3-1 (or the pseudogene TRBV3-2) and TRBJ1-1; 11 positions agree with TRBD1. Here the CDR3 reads CASSLGTGGTEAFF. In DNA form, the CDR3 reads TGTGCCAGCAGCCTGGGGACAGGGGGGACTGAAGCTTTCTTT.